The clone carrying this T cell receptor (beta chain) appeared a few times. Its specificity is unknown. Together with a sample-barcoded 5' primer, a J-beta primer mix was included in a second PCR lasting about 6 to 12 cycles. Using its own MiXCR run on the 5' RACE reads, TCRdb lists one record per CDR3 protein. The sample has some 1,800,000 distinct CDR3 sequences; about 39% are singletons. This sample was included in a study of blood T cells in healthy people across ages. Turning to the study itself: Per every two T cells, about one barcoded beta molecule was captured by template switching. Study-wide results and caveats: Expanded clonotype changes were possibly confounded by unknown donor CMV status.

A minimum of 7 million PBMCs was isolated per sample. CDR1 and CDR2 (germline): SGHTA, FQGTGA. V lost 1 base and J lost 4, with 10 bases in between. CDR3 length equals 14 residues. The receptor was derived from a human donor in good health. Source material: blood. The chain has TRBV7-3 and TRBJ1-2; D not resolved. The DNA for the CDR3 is TGTGCCAGCAGCTTAAATGCGGGGAGCTATGGCTACACCTTC. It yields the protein CASSLNAGSYGYTF. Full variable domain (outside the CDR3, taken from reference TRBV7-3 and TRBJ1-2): GAGVSQTPSNKVTEKGKYVELRCDPISGHTALYWYRQSLGQGPEFLIYFQGTGAADDSGLPNDRFFAVRPEGSVSTLKIQRTERGDSAVYLCASSLNAGSYGYTFGSGTRLTVV.